Following are 11 T cell receptor beta chains from one sample sequenced in a study of T cell responses to AZD1222 COVID-19 vaccine. Profiled with immunoSEQ multiplex PCR; TCRdb holds only in-frame clones, not every one. The sample has 130,000 to 150,000 clones, 75% to 85% seen once; the top ten hold around 4.1%. The sample here was peripheral blood, taken on day 0 of MenACWY control vaccination. The receptors stem from an adult in good health.

V is TRBV6-4 and J is TRBJ1-2; D remains ambiguous. V was cut by 5 bases and J by 8 bases, with 18 bases left in between. This CDR3 is built from 14 residues. Germline CDR1 reads MRHNA; CDR2 reads SNTAGT. CDR3 region: CASSPSLDPSGYTF. In nucleotides, the CDR3 is TGTGCCAGCAGTCCCTCTCTCGATCCGAGCGGCTACACCTTC.

This chain connects TRBV20-1 to TRBJ1-4; D gene uncertain. Trimming shortened V by 6 bases and J by 8 bases, and 7 bases separated the two germline ends. The germline V gene encodes CDR1 DFQATT and CDR2 SNEGSKA (reference sequence). This CDR3 has 10 amino acids. The CDR3 here is CSAVGEKLFF. The CDR3 DNA reads as TGCAGTGCGGTGGGAGAAAAACTGTTTTTT.

In its sample, this clone was seen once. V is TRBV3-1 (or the pseudogene TRBV3-2) and J is TRBJ1-1; D unclear. This CDR3 is 11 amino acids long. The germline CDR1 and CDR2 sequences are LGHDT and YNNKEL (reference sequence). Trimming cost V 2 bases and J 2 bases, with 0 bases left between them. The CDR3 reads CASSQNTEAFF. In nucleotides, the CDR3 is TGTGCCAGCAGCCAAAACACTGAAGCTTTCTTT.

Only one count was recorded for this clone. The chain couples TRBV30 to TRBJ1-5, with 7 bases matching TRBD1. The CDR3 has 16 amino acids. With 0 bases clipped from V and 4 bases from J, the junction kept 9 bases outside the gene matches. The V gene's germline CDR1 is GTSNPN and CDR2 SVGIG (reference sequence). CDR3 in DNA: TGTGCCTGGAGTGTACAGGGGATTGGCGTGAATCAGCCCCAGCATTTT. Encoded protein: CAWSVQGIGVNQPQHF.

This clone has a handful of counts. The chain couples TRBV7-2 to TRBJ2-7, with a tentative D call TRBD1 (5 bases). The germline V gene encodes CDR1 SGHTA and CDR2 FQGNSA. The length of the CDR3 is 19 residues. Trimming stripped 4 bases from V and 4 bases from J, with 29 bases between. The CDR3 bases are TGTGCCAGCAGCTCCTGGACAAGCCTTACAAGGCTAGGATCTTACGAGCAGTACTTC. Its protein is CASSSWTSLTRLGSYEQYF.

The chain links TRBV19 to TRBJ1-5; perhaps TRBD1 as D (5 bases). Trimming took off 4 bases at V and 5 bases at J, with 9 bases between the two ends. The germline CDR1 and CDR2 sequences are LNHDA and SQIVND (reference sequence). CDR3 length: 13 residues. CDR3 sequence (DNA): TGTGCCAGTAGTAGACAGAGCGATCAGCCCCAGCATTTT. It translates to CASSRQSDQPQHF.

The rearrangement joins TRBV14 to TRBJ2-6, with D uncertain. Looked up from germline, CDR1 is SGHDN and CDR2 is FVKESK. With 4 bases removed from V and 0 bases from J, the gap between germline ends came to 7 bases. CDR3 length equals 15 residues. CDR3 DNA sequence: TGTGCCAGCAGCCGACAATACTCTGGGGCCAACGTCCTGACTTTC. Translation gives CASSRQYSGANVLTF.

The J gene is TRBJ1-5, the V gene TRBV19, with TRBD1 identical over 9 bases. Germline V gene lookup returns CDR1 LNHDA and CDR2 SQIVND (reference sequence). The trim removed 5 bases at V and 8 bases at J, leaving 7 bases unmatched. The CDR3 runs to 14 residues. The CDR3 reads CASSLPTGGKPQHF. In nucleotides, the CDR3 is TGTGCCAGTAGTCTACCGACAGGGGGAAAGCCCCAGCATTTT.

There are a few counts of this clone. This chain joins TRBV7-3 and TRBJ2-3; D possibly corresponds to TRBD1 (6 bases). CDR1 is SGHTA, CDR2 FQGTGA, per germline. The CDR3 is 14 amino acids. V gave up 7 bases and J gave up 4 bases, with 15 bases separating them. CDR3 loop: CASKRDTEADTQYF. As DNA, the CDR3 is TGTGCCAGCAAACGGGACACAGAGGCAGATACGCAGTATTTT.

The rearrangement uses TRBV5-1 and TRBJ2-7; D uncertain. Trimming removed 0 bases from V and 0 bases from J, with 13 bases in between. This CDR3 region has 16 residues. The germline gives CDR1 SGHRS, CDR2 YFSETQ. CDR3 loop: CASSLGAGLVSYEQYF. The CDR3 bases are TGCGCCAGCAGCTTGGGGGCCGGGTTAGTCTCCTACGAGCAGTACTTC.

A few counts support this clone. V usage is TRBV30 and J usage is TRBJ1-6, with D perhaps matching TRBD1 (5 bases). Germline V lookup: CDR1 GTSNPN, CDR2 SVGIG (reference sequence). Trimming stripped 0 bases from V and 7 bases from J, with 13 bases between. The CDR3 loop spans 15 amino acids. The CDR3 DNA sequence: TGTGCCTGGAGTGTAGATTGGGCAGGGAATTCACCCCTCCACTTT. This gives the protein CAWSVDWAGNSPLHF.